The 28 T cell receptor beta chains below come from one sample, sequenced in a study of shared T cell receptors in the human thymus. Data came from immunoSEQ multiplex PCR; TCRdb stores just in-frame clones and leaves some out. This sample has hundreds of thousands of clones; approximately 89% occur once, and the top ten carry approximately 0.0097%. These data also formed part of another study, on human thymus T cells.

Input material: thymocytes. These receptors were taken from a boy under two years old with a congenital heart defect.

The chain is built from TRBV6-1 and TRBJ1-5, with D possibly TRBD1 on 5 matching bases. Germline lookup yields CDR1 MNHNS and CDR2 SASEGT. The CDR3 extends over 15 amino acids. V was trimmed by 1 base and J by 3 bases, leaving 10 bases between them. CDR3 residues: CASSEGDSHNQPQHF. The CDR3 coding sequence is TGTGCCAGCAGTGAAGGCGACAGCCACAATCAGCCCCAGCATTTT.

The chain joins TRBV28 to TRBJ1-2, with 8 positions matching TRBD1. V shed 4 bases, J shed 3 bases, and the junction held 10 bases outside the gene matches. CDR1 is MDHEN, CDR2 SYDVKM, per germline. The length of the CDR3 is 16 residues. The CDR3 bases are TGTGCCAGCAGTTCCCGCCCAACGACAGGGGACTATGGCTACACCTTC. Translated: CASSSRPTTGDYGYTF.

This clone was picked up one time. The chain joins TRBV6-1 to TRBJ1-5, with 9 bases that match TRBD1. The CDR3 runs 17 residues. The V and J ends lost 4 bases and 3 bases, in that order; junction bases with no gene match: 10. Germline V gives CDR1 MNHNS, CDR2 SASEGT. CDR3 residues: CASSGPRDRVINQPQHF. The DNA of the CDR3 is TGTGCCAGCAGTGGACCCCGGGACAGGGTAATCAATCAGCCCCAGCATTTT.

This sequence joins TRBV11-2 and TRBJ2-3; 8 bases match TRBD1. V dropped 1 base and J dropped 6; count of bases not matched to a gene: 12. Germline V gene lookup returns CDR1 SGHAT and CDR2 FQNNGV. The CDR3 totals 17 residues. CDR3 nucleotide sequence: TGTGCCAGCAGCTTAGTCGGTTTGCAGGGGGCCGCGGATACGCAGTATTTT. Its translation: CASSLVGLQGAADTQYF.

DNA of the CDR3: TGTGCCAGCAGCCTAGGACAGTGCCATGGCTACACCTTC. Translation: CASSLGQCHGYTF. The chain recombines TRBV28 with TRBJ1-2; TRBD1 might be the D (6 bases). V shed 6 bases and J shed 6 bases, with 14 bases lying between them. Germline values: CDR1 MDHEN, CDR2 SYDVKM. This CDR3 has 13 amino acids.

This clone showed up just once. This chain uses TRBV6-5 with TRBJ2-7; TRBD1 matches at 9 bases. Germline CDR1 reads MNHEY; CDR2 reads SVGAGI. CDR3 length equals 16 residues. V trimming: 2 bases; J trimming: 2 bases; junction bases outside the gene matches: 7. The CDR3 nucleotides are TGTGCCAGCAGTTACACCGGGACAGGGTTGACCTACGAGCAGTACTTC. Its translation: CASSYTGTGLTYEQYF.

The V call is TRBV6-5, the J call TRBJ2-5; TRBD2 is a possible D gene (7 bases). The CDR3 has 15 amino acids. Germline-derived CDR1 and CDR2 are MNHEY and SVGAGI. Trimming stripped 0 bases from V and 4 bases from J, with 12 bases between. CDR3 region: CASSYSRGAGETQYF. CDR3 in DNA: TGTGCCAGCAGTTACTCTCGGGGGGCTGGAGAGACCCAGTACTTC.

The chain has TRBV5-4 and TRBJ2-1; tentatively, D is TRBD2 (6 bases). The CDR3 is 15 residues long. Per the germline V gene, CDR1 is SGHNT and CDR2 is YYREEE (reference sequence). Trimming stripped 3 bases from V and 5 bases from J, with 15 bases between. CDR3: CASSYSGNQHNEQFF. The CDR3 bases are TGTGCCAGCAGCTATAGCGGAAACCAACACAATGAGCAGTTCTTC.

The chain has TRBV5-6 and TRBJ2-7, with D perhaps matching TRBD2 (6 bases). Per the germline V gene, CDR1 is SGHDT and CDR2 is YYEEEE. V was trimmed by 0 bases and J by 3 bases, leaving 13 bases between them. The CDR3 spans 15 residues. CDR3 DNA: TGTGCCAGCAGCTTGGACCGGGGGAACCGCTACGAGCAGTACTTC. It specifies CASSLDRGNRYEQYF.

The CDR3 spells CASNGQFPYGYTF. CDR3 DNA: TGTGCCAGCAACGGACAGTTTCCTTATGGCTACACCTTC. V gene TRBV7-2 combines with J gene TRBJ1-2; the D gene is possibly TRBD1 (6 bases). V shed 7 bases and J shed 5 bases, with 14 bases lying between them. The CDR3 has 13 residues. Per germline, CDR1 SGHTA and CDR2 FQGNSA. The variable domain in full, completed from reference TRBV7-2 and TRBJ1-2, reads GAGVSQSPSNKVTEKGKDVELRCDPISGHTALYWYRQSLGQGLEFLIYFQGNSAPDKSGLPSDRFSAERTGGSVSTLTIQRTQQEDSAVYLCASNGQFPYGYTFGSGTRLTVV.

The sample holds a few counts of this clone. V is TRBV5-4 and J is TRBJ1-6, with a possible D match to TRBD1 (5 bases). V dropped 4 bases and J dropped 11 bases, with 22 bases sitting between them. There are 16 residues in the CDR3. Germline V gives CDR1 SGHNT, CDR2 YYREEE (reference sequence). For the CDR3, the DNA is TGTGCCAGCAGCCTGAGTCGGGGGAGCGACCGGGCACCCCTCCACTTT. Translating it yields CASSLSRGSDRAPLHF.

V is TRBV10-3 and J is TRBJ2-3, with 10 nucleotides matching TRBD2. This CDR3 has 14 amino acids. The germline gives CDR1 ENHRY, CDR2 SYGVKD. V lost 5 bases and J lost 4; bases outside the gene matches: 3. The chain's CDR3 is CAISPLAGADTQYF. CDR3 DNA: TGTGCCATCAGTCCGCTAGCGGGGGCAGATACGCAGTATTTT.

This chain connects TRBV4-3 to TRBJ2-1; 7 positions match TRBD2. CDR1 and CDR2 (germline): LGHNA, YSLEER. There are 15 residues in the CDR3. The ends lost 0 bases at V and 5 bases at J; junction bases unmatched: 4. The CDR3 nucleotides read TGCGCCAGCAGCCAAGATAGGGCGGGAGACAATGAGCAGTTCTTC. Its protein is CASSQDRAGDNEQFF.

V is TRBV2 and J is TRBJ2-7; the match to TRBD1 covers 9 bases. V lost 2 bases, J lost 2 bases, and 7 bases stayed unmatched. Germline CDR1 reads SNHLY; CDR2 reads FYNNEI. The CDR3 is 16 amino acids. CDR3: CASSENGTGPPYEQYF. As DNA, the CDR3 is TGTGCCAGCAGTGAAAACGGGACAGGGCCCCCCTACGAGCAGTACTTC.

The CDR3 region is CASSLLRDRYYEQYF. The CDR3 nucleotides are TGCGCCAGCAGCCTCCTCCGGGACAGGTACTACGAGCAGTACTTC. The rearrangement joins TRBV4-3 to TRBJ2-7, with 8 bases lining up with TRBD1. This CDR3 is built from 15 residues. Germline CDR1 and CDR2: LGHNA and YSLEER. The V and J ends lost 4 bases and 3 bases, in that order; junction bases with no gene match: 8.

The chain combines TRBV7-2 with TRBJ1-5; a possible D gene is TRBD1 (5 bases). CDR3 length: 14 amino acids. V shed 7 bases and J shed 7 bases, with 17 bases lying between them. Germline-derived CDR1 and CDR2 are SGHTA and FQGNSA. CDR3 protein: CASTTGVGVQPQHF. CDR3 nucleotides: TGTGCCAGCACCACGGGAGTGGGGGTCCAGCCCCAGCATTTT.

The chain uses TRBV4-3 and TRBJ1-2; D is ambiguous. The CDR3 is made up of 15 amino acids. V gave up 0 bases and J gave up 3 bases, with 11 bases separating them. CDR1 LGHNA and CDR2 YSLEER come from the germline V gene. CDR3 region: CASSQDRQTDYGYTF. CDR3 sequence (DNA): TGCGCCAGCAGCCAAGATCGGCAGACTGACTATGGCTACACCTTC.

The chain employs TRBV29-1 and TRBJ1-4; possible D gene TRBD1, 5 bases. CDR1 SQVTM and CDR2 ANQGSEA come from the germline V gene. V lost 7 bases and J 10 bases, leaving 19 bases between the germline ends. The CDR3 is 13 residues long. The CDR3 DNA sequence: TGCAGCGCCGGTGGGGACTATGGGCGAAAACTGTTTTTT. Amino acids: CSAGGDYGRKLFF.

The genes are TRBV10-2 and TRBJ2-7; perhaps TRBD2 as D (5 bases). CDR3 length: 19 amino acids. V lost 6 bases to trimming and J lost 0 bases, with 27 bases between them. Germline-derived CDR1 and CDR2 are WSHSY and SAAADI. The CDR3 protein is CASRTGPWMSGGFSYEQYF. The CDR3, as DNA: TGCGCCAGCAGAACCGGGCCATGGATGAGCGGCGGGTTCTCCTACGAGCAGTACTTC.

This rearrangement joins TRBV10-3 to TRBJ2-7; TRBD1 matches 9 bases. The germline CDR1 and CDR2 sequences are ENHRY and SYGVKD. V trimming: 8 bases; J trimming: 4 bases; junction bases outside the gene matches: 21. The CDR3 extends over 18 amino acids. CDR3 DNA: TGTGCCATCGGGAGCCGGGACAGGGAATCGATAGGGCGGTACGAGCAGTACTTC. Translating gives CAIGSRDRESIGRYEQYF.

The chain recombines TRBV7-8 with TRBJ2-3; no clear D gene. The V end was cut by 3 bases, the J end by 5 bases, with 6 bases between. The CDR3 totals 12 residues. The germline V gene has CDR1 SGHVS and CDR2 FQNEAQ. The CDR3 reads CASSFFVDTQYF. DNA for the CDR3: TGTGCCAGCAGCTTCTTTGTAGATACGCAGTATTTT.

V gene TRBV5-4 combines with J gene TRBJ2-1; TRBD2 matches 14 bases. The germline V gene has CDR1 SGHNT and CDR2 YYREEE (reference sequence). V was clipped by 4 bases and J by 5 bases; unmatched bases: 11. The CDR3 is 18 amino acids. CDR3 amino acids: CASSNGLAGGHNDNEQFF. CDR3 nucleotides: TGTGCCAGCAGCAACGGACTAGCGGGAGGCCACAACGACAATGAGCAGTTCTTC.

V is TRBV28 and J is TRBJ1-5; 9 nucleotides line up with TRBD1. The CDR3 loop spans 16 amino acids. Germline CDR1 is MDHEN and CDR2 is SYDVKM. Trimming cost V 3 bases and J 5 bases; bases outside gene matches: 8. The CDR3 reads CASSLKGGTGYQPQHF. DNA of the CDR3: TGTGCCAGCAGTTTGAAGGGCGGGACAGGGTATCAGCCCCAGCATTTT. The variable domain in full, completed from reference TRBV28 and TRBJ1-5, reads DVKVTQSSRYLVKRTGEKVFLECVQDMDHENMFWYRQDPGLGLRLIYFSYDVKMKEKGDIPEGYSVSREKKERFSLILESASTNQTSMYLCASSLKGGTGYQPQHFGDGTRLSIL.

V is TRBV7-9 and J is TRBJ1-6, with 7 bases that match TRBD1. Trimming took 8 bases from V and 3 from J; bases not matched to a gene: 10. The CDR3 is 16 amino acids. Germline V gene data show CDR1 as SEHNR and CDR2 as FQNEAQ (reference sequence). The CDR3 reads CASGHTGTVYNSPLHF. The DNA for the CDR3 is TGTGCCAGCGGACACACAGGGACAGTCTATAATTCACCCCTCCACTTT.

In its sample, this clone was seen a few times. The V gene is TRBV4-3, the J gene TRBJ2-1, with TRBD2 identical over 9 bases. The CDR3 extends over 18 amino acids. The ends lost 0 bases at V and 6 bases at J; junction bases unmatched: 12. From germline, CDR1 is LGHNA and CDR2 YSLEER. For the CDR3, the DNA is TGCGCCAGCAGCCAAGATAGAGCTAGCGGGACTGAGCCCAATGAGCAGTTCTTC. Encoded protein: CASSQDRASGTEPNEQFF.

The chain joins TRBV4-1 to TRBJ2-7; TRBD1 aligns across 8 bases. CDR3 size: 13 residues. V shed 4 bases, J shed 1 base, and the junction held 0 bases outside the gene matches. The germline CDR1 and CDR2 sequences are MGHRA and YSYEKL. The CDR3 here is CASSRTGSYEQYF. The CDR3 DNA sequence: TGCGCCAGCAGCCGGACAGGGTCCTACGAGCAGTACTTC.

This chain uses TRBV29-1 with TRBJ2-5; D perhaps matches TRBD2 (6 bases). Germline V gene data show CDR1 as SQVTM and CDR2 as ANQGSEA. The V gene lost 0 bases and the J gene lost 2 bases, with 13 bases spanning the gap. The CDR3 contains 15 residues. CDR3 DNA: TGCAGCGTTGAAGAGCGGAGGACTAAGCAAGAGACCCAGTACTTC. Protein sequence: CSVEERRTKQETQYF.

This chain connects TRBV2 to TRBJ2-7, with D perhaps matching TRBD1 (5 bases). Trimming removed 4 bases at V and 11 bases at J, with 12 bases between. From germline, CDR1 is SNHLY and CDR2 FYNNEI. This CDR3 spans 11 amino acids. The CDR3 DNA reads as TGTGCCAGCAGTGCCACAGGAGAGGAGTACTTC. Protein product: CASSATGEEYF.